These 9 T cell receptor beta chains share one sample of origin, sequenced in a study of response to subunit inactivated influenza vaccine. Each CDR3 protein gets one entry after TCRdb re-called the RT-PCR reads with MiXCR. Among hundreds of thousands of distinct CDR3 sequences listed, approximately 9.9% were seen once. The sequencing here drew on PBMCs from blood, taken more than 35 days after vaccination. These receptors were collected from a man over 45 who received an inactivated influenza vaccine.

This clonotype has at least ten counts. V and J are TRBV7-2 and TRBJ1-3, with D unclear. The CDR3 contains 15 residues. Germline V gene sequence: CDR1 SGHTA, CDR2 FQGNSA. V shed 5 bases and J shed 2 bases, with 13 bases lying between them. The CDR3: CASSNVLTAGNTIYF. The CDR3 nucleotides read TGTGCCAGCAGCAATGTACTTACGGCTGGAAACACCATATATTTT.

This clonotype was picked up many times. J is TRBJ2-1 and V is TRBV20-1, with D possibly TRBD2 on 5 matching bases. Germline V lookup: CDR1 DFQATT, CDR2 SNEGSKA (reference sequence). V lost 8 bases and J 4 bases, leaving 24 bases between the germline ends. The CDR3 spans 16 residues. The CDR3 sequence: CSPYTGGSTLYNEQFF. CDR3 DNA: TGCAGTCCCTATACGGGCGGGTCTACCCTTTACAATGAGCAGTTCTTC.

This clonotype occurred once. This chain joins TRBV5-6 and TRBJ1-4; D is unclear. V lost 1 base and J 0 bases, leaving 10 bases between the germline ends. CDR3 length: 16 amino acids. CDR1 SGHDT and CDR2 YYEEEE come from the germline V gene. The CDR3 protein is CASSLPGLATNEKLFF. The CDR3 nucleotides are TGTGCCAGCAGCTTGCCCGGCTTAGCAACTAATGAAAAACTGTTTTTT.

This clonotype was observed many times. V and J are TRBV18 and TRBJ2-7, with D perhaps TRBD2 (6 bases). This CDR3 spans 14 amino acids. The germline CDR1 and CDR2 sequences are KGHSH and LQKENI. Between the trimmed V and J ends, which lost 2 bases and 3 bases, there was a span of 11 bases. The CDR3: CASSPSGTFYEQYF. CDR3 nucleotides: TGTGCCAGCTCACCATCCGGGACTTTCTACGAGCAGTACTTC.

This clonotype was seen repeatedly, ten times or more. This sequence joins TRBV6-1 and TRBJ1-1, with D possibly matching TRBD1 (5 bases). From germline, CDR1 is MNHNS and CDR2 SASEGT. The CDR3 covers 14 residues. V lost 5 bases and J 5 bases, leaving 15 bases between the germline ends. The DNA for the CDR3 is TGTGCCAGCAGTATGAGGAGGGGACGGACTGAAGCTTTCTTT. It specifies CASSMRRGRTEAFF.

There are many counts of this clonotype. This rearrangement joins TRBV29-1 to TRBJ2-2, with TRBD1 as a possible D gene (6 bases). The germline V gene has CDR1 SQVTM and CDR2 ANQGSEA. Between the trimmed V and J ends, which lost 5 bases and 2 bases, there was a span of 15 bases. The CDR3 totals 15 residues. CDR3 DNA sequence: TGCAGCGTTACGGCCCCCGGGACAAACACCGGGGAGCTGTTTTTT. Protein sequence: CSVTAPGTNTGELFF.

The chain couples TRBV6-1 to TRBJ2-2; 10 nucleotides agree with TRBD2. The CDR3 consists of 16 residues. Germline V gene lookup returns CDR1 MNHNS and CDR2 SASEGT. After removal of 6 bases from V and 1 base from J, the junction contained 5 bases not matched to a gene. CDR3 amino acids: CASRILAGVNTGELFF. For the CDR3, the DNA is TGTGCCAGCAGGATCCTAGCGGGGGTGAACACCGGGGAGCTGTTTTTT.

V gene TRBV3-1 combines with J gene TRBJ2-5, with D unresolved. Trimming cost V 8 bases and J 2 bases, with 18 bases left between them. The CDR3 contains 15 residues. Germline V gene data show CDR1 as LGHDT and CDR2 as YNNKEL (reference sequence). This CDR3 reads CASASSRIRQETQYF. The CDR3 DNA follows: TGTGCCAGCGCTTCCTCAAGGATTAGACAAGAGACCCAGTACTTC.

In this sample, this clonotype turned up a few times. The chain carries TRBV10-3 and TRBJ2-3; TRBD1 is a possible D gene (6 bases). V lost 0 bases and J lost 0, with 19 bases in between. The CDR3 contains 19 residues. CDR1 is ENHRY and CDR2 is SYGVKD in the germline V gene. DNA for the CDR3: TGTGCCATCAGTGAGTCCGTTGAATTTTGGGGGCCTAGCACAGATACGCAGTATTTT. Translating gives CAISESVEFWGPSTDTQYF.